Listed here are 32 T cell receptor beta chains from one sample, sequenced in a study of T-cell reconstitution after alpha-beta-depleted transplantation in children (TCRdb year 2016). Library preparation used PCR. The run used an Illumina HiSeq 2500. TCR libraries were prepared with molecular barcoding, using unique molecular identifiers to normalize TCRbeta repertoire quantification. TCRdb reanalyzed the raw reads on its own, using fastp at Q25 for trimming and MiXCR for clone calling, and kept in-frame beta chains. Rows are combined by CDR3 protein, so each entry shows the most common genes and DNA. This sample holds just under 150,000 distinct CDR3 sequences; around 9% were observed only once. The ten most abundant clones make up less than 20% of the sample. The treatment or condition label, as the study defines it: allogeneic hematopoietic cell transplantation with graft depleted of TCRalphabeta T cells and CD19 B cells.

The source material was PBMCs, mostly from graft donor cells, sampled 180 days after TCRalphabeta/CD19-depleted stem cell transplant. The receptors were sampled from a female patient aged 2-9 years who had a stem cell transplant for congenital amegakaryocytic thrombocytopenia, so the T cells may come from the graft donor.

Ten or more counts support this clonotype. The chain carries TRBV12-3 or TRBV12-4 and TRBJ1-2; D is uncertain. V was pared by 6 bases and J by 4 bases, with 9 bases between. CDR3 size: 12 residues. The DNA of the CDR3 is TGTGCCAGCAGACCCGGGCCCTATGGCTACACCTTC. This encodes CASRPGPYGYTF.

The chain carries TRBV10-3 and TRBJ1-5; maybe TRBD1 (5 bases). The CDR3 totals 15 residues. Germline V gene sequence: CDR1 ENHRY, CDR2 SYGVKD. The V and J ends lost 3 bases and 5 bases respectively, with 14 bases between them. The CDR3 DNA reads TGTGCCATCAGTGATGCAGGGCCAAGGGATCAGCCCCAGCATTTT. Translated, it gives CAISDAGPRDQPQHF.

This clonotype showed up many times. The J gene is TRBJ2-7, the V gene TRBV4-3; unclear D gene. Between the trimmed V and J ends, which lost 4 bases and 0 bases, there was a span of 10 bases. Germline V lookup: CDR1 LGHNA, CDR2 YSLEER. The CDR3 spans 14 residues. This chain's CDR3 is CASSPGRYSYEQYF. CDR3 DNA sequence: TGCGCCAGCAGCCCCGGACGGTACTCCTACGAGCAGTACTTC.

A few counts support this clonotype. J is TRBJ2-5 and V is TRBV23-1; the D is unclear. TRBV23-1 is recorded as an ORF, its role being uncertain. The CDR3 has 10 amino acids. Deletions cut 6 bases from V and 8 bases from J, with 7 bases between. CDR3 in amino acids: CASSPATQYF. The CDR3 nucleotides are TGCGCCAGCAGCCCGGCCACCCAGTACTTC.

This clonotype was counted many times. The rearrangement uses TRBV5-1 and TRBJ2-4, with D unclear. The V and J ends lost 0 bases and 1 base respectively, with 8 bases between them. The CDR3 sequence is 15 residues long. Germline CDR1 and CDR2: SGHRS and YFSETQ. CDR3 region: CASSLDVGAKNIQYF. In DNA form, the CDR3 reads TGCGCCAGCAGCTTGGACGTTGGGGCCAAAAACATTCAGTACTTC.

This clonotype has at least ten counts. This sequence joins TRBV20-1 and TRBJ2-7, with 10 bases lining up with TRBD2. The CDR3 length is 14 residues. V gave up 3 bases and J gave up 5 bases; unmatched junction bases: 7. Germline CDR1 and CDR2: DFQATT and SNEGSKA (reference sequence). The CDR3 DNA reads as TGCAGTGCTAGGGTAGCGGGAGGATTCGACGAGCAGTACTTC. Translation: CSARVAGGFDEQYF.

This clonotype was seen ten or more times. The chain joins TRBV27 to TRBJ1-5; D is ambiguous. V was trimmed by 1 base and J by 5 bases, leaving 9 bases between them. Germline CDR1 reads MNHEY; CDR2 reads SMNVEV (reference sequence). The CDR3 consists of 14 residues. CDR3 loop: CASSLFSRDQPQHF. CDR3 coding DNA: TGTGCCAGCAGTTTATTTTCGCGGGATCAGCCCCAGCATTTT.

The chain recombines TRBV6-1 with TRBJ1-4, with TRBD1 identical over 7 bases. This CDR3 contains 16 residues. Germline CDR1 is MNHNS and CDR2 is SASEGT. The V and J ends lost 6 bases and 8 bases, in that order; junction bases with no gene match: 15. CDR3 nucleotide sequence: TGTGCCAGCAGCCCCTCCCGCAGGGGGTGGAAAGAAAAACTGTTTTTT. Its protein product is CASSPSRRGWKEKLFF.

This clonotype was observed many times. Here the CDR3 reads CASSLDRLNYGYTF. CDR3 DNA: TGCGCCAGCAGCTTGGACAGACTTAACTATGGCTACACCTTC. This chain joins TRBV5-1 and TRBJ1-2; D gene uncertain. In germline, CDR1 is SGHRS, CDR2 YFSETQ. V shed 0 bases and J shed 1 base, with 7 bases lying between them. The CDR3 spans 14 residues.

This clonotype was detected ten times or more. The chain employs TRBV3-1 and TRBJ2-5, with D uncertain. Germline lookup yields CDR1 LGHDT and CDR2 YNNKEL (reference sequence). Trimming removed 0 bases at V and 3 bases at J, with 8 bases between. The CDR3 extends over 14 amino acids. The DNA of the CDR3 is TGTGCCAGCAGCCAAGATTACAGCAAAGAGACCCAGTACTTC. Protein: CASSQDYSKETQYF.

The sample holds many counts of this clonotype. The chain couples TRBV10-3 to TRBJ2-3; 13 positions match TRBD2. The germline V gene has CDR1 ENHRY and CDR2 SYGVKD. Trimming at V came to 6 bases and at J to 2 bases, leaving 5 bases not matched to a gene. The CDR3 sequence is 16 residues long. The CDR3, as DNA: TGTGCCATCAGGAGGACTAGCGGGAGTTCCACAGATACGCAGTATTTT. Encoded protein: CAIRRTSGSSTDTQYF.

This clonotype was counted many times. This chain links TRBV28 with TRBJ2-2; 10 bases match TRBD2. The germline V gene has CDR1 MDHEN and CDR2 SYDVKM. The V gene end was trimmed by 4 bases and the J gene end by 5 bases; junction bases not matched to a gene: 10. The CDR3 is 17 residues long. The CDR3 sequence: CASSSRTFSGRTGELFF. The CDR3, as DNA: TGTGCCAGCAGTTCCCGAACCTTTAGCGGGAGGACCGGGGAGCTGTTTTTT.

This clonotype appeared many times. The chain couples TRBV12-3 or TRBV12-4 to TRBJ1-1; D ambiguous. Trimming removed 3 bases from V and 4 bases from J, with 12 bases in between. The length of the CDR3 is 14 residues. In nucleotides, the CDR3 is TGTGCCAGCAGTTTCGGCTCGGGGTCCACTGAAGCTTTCTTT. Residues: CASSFGSGSTEAFF.

On this clonotype itself: This may be a read error: a much more frequent sequence differs by one nucleotide. The chain employs TRBV20-1 and TRBJ1-1; 7 positions agree with TRBD1. Germline values: CDR1 DFQATT, CDR2 SNEGSKA (reference sequence). CDR3 size: 14 residues. This CDR3 is CSGRKLPGGTEAFF. As DNA, the CDR3 is TGCAGTGGTAGAAAACTGCCAGGGGGCACTGAAGCTTTCTTT.

This clonotype was counted at least ten times. The rearrangement joins TRBV7-8 to TRBJ2-3; D is tentatively TRBD1 or TRBD2 (6 bases each). The CDR3 covers 17 residues. Germline V gene data show CDR1 as SGHVS and CDR2 as FQNEAQ. Between the trimmed V and J ends, which lost 2 bases and 1 base, there was a span of 16 bases. The CDR3 sequence: CASSLRIRGQGTDTQYF. DNA of the CDR3: TGTGCCAGCAGCTTAAGAATACGGGGGCAGGGCACAGATACGCAGTATTTT.

This clonotype has at least ten counts. CDR3 nucleotide sequence: TGCGCCAGCAGCTTGACAGGGATGGAGACCCAGTACTTC. This encodes CASSLTGMETQYF. This rearrangement joins TRBV5-1 to TRBJ2-5; tentatively, D is TRBD1 (6 bases). Trimming shortened V by 1 base and J by 5 bases, and 9 bases separated the two germline ends. This CDR3 is 13 amino acids long. CDR1 and CDR2 from the germline V gene are SGHRS and YFSETQ.

This clonotype has just a few counts. V gene TRBV11-2 combines with J gene TRBJ2-7; no firm D call. V gave up 3 bases and J gave up 4 bases, with 10 bases separating them. The CDR3 runs to 13 residues. CDR1 and CDR2 (germline): SGHAT, FQNNGV. The DNA of the CDR3 is TGTGCCAGCAGCTTCGTATCGGGTTACGAGCAGTACTTC. Translating it yields CASSFVSGYEQYF.

This clonotype was counted at least ten times. This chain uses TRBV28 with TRBJ1-2; TRBD1 agrees at 9 bases. Germline V gives CDR1 MDHEN, CDR2 SYDVKM. This CDR3 contains 15 residues. J gave up 4 bases and V 4 bases, and 7 bases lay outside the gene matches. The CDR3 nucleotides read TGTGCCAGCAGTTCCGGGACAGGGTCAGTCTATGGCTACACCTTC. Its protein product is CASSSGTGSVYGYTF.

The chain recombines TRBV5-4 with TRBJ2-1; D might be TRBD2 (7 bases). V lost 1 base to trimming and J lost 6 bases, with 8 bases between them. This CDR3 contains 13 residues. Germline V gene lookup returns CDR1 SGHNT and CDR2 YYREEE (reference sequence). CDR3 loop: CASSLRGANEQFF. As DNA, the CDR3 is TGTGCCAGCAGCTTGCGGGGGGCCAATGAGCAGTTCTTC.

This clonotype was observed a handful of times. J is TRBJ2-1 and V is TRBV4-1, with 8 bases identical to TRBD2. J was trimmed by 8 bases and V by 4 bases; bases with no gene match: 10. The germline V gene encodes CDR1 MGHRA and CDR2 YSYEKL. The length of the CDR3 is 15 residues. CDR3 sequence (DNA): TGCGCCAGCAGCCTACGGGGGGGGGAGGGCTATGAGCAGTTCTTC. Translated, it gives CASSLRGGEGYEQFF.

This clonotype was counted at least ten times. This chain connects TRBV2 to TRBJ2-2; TRBD2 aligns across 8 bases. Germline V lookup: CDR1 SNHLY, CDR2 FYNNEI. CDR3 length equals 15 residues. Germline trimming cut 2 bases from V and 4 bases from J; bases unmatched to any gene: 3. CDR3 region: CASSEIGRATGELFF. In DNA form, the CDR3 reads TGTGCCAGCAGTGAAATCGGGAGGGCCACCGGGGAGCTGTTTTTT.

The chain carries TRBV29-1 and TRBJ1-2, with 11 nucleotides matching TRBD1. The CDR3 has 13 residues. Trimming cost V 6 bases and J 6 bases; bases outside gene matches: 6. From germline, CDR1 is SQVTM and CDR2 ANQGSEA. The CDR3 spells CSVRTGGSHGYTF. CDR3 sequence (DNA): TGCAGCGTGAGGACAGGGGGCTCTCATGGCTACACCTTC.

Many counts were recorded for this clonotype. V and J are TRBV12-3 or TRBV12-4 and TRBJ1-6; 10 bases match TRBD1. The CDR3 totals 17 residues. J gave up 7 bases and V 6 bases, and 12 bases lay outside the gene matches. The CDR3 DNA sequence: TGTGCCAGCAGCACCGGGACAGGGGTTGTGAGGAATTCACCCCTCCACTTT. Translation: CASSTGTGVVRNSPLHF.

This clonotype appeared a single time. Since a much larger clone is just one base distant, this may be a read error. This chain connects TRBV12-3 or TRBV12-4 to TRBJ2-1; D remains ambiguous. This CDR3 has 13 residues. The V end lost 7 bases, the J end lost 7 bases, and 14 bases lay between the germline ends. CDR3 sequence: CASNERVINEQFF. For the CDR3, the DNA is TGTGCCAGCAACGAGCGAGTTATTAATGAGCAGTTCTTC.

This clonotype has at least ten counts. The genes are TRBV7-2 and TRBJ2-1; 8 nucleotides agree with TRBD1. The trim removed 5 bases at V and 3 bases at J, leaving 6 bases unmatched. The CDR3 totals 15 residues. Germline CDR1 and CDR2: SGHTA and FQGNSA. CDR3 amino acids: CASSPRDRYYNEQFF. CDR3 nucleotide sequence: TGTGCCAGCAGCCCACGGGACAGGTACTACAATGAGCAGTTCTTC.

This clonotype appeared a few times. J is TRBJ2-1 and V is TRBV6-5, with 9 bases identical to TRBD2. With V trimmed by 7 bases and J by 1 base, 14 bases remained unmatched. This CDR3 has 18 residues. Germline V gene data show CDR1 as MNHEY and CDR2 as SVGAGI. The CDR3 nucleotides are TGTGCCAGCACCAACCGAAATTTAGCGGGAGCATCCTACAATGAGCAGTTCTTC. Translated: CASTNRNLAGASYNEQFF.

A few counts support this clonotype. This chain links TRBV20-1 with TRBJ2-5; 10 bases fit TRBD2. This CDR3 has 15 residues. Trimming cost V 1 base and J 5 bases; bases outside gene matches: 7. The germline gives CDR1 DFQATT, CDR2 SNEGSKA (reference sequence). The CDR3 DNA is TGCAGTGCTAGAGGCCTAGCGGGAGATTGGGAGACCCAGTACTTC. Protein: CSARGLAGDWETQYF.

This clonotype showed up many times. The chain couples TRBV7-2 to TRBJ2-3; a possible D gene is TRBD2 (6 bases). Between the trimmed V and J ends, which lost 6 bases and 4 bases, there was a span of 14 bases. The CDR3 has 14 residues. Looked up from germline, CDR1 is SGHTA and CDR2 is FQGNSA. The CDR3 DNA reads as TGTGCCAGCAGGAGACAGCGGGTGTCAGATACGCAGTATTTT. Protein sequence: CASRRQRVSDTQYF.

This clonotype was counted at least ten times. V gene TRBV6-1 combines with J gene TRBJ1-1; tentative D call: TRBD1 (6 bases). V was cut by 10 bases and J by 3 bases, with 21 bases left in between. The CDR3 has 15 residues. The V gene's germline CDR1 is MNHNS and CDR2 SASEGT. The CDR3 bases are TGTGCCACGGAAAGGGCTGGGGGCTCGGACACTGAAGCTTTCTTT. Translation gives CATERAGGSDTEAFF.

Many counts were recorded for this clonotype. The chain is built from TRBV5-6 and TRBJ2-7, with D hard to call. This CDR3 has 12 residues. Germline V gene sequence: CDR1 SGHDT, CDR2 YYEEEE. V was pared by 5 bases and J by 5 bases, with 11 bases between. In DNA, the CDR3 is TGTGCCAGCAGTCCTTGGGGTGACGAGCAGTACTTC. This encodes CASSPWGDEQYF.

This clonotype was observed at least ten times. The chain joins TRBV15 to TRBJ2-4; D gene uncertain. This CDR3 has 14 amino acids. Between the trimmed V and J ends, which lost 5 bases and 1 base, there was a span of 9 bases. Per germline, CDR1 LNHNV and CDR2 YYDKDF (reference sequence). The CDR3 coding sequence is TGTGCCACCAGCGGGCCGGGTGCCAAAAACATTCAGTACTTC. It codes for CATSGPGAKNIQYF.

In this sample, this clonotype turned up many times. The chain is built from TRBV11-2 and TRBJ2-2, with D hard to call. Germline V lookup: CDR1 SGHAT, CDR2 FQNNGV. CDR3 length equals 16 residues. V lost 7 bases and J lost 5, with 20 bases in between. In nucleotides, the CDR3 is TGTGCCAGCACCATATCATTTCCCACCAAGACCGGGGAGCTGTTTTTT. It encodes CASTISFPTKTGELFF.